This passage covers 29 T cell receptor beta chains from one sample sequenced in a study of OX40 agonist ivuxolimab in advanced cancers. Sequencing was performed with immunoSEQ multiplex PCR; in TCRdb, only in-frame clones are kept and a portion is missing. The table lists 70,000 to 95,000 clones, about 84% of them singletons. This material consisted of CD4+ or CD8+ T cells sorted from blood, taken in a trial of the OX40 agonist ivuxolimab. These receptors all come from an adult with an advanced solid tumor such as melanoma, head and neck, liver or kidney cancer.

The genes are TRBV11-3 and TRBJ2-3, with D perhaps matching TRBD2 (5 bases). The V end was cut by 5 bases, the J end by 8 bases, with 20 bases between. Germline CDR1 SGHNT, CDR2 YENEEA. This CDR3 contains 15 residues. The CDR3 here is CASSVDFLVTATQYF. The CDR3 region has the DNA TGTGCCAGCAGCGTGGACTTCCTGGTGACTGCTACGCAGTATTTT.

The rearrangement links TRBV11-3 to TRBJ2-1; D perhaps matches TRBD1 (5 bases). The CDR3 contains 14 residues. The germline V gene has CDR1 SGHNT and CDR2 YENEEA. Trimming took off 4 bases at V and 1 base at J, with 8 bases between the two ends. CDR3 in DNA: TGTGCCAGCAGCTCCCAGGGTTCCTACAATGAGCAGTTCTTC. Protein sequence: CASSSQGSYNEQFF.

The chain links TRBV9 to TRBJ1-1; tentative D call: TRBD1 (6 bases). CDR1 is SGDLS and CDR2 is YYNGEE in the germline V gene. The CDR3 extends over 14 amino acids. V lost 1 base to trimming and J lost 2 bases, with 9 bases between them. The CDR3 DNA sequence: TGTGCCAGCAGCGTAAGGGGGGTAAACACTGAAGCTTTCTTT. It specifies CASSVRGVNTEAFF.

The CDR3 sequence is CASSVRQGAGTGELFF. DNA of the CDR3: TGTGCCAGCAGTGTTCGGCAGGGGGCAGGTACCGGGGAGCTGTTTTTT. V and J are TRBV2 and TRBJ2-2; 8 bases fit TRBD1. The CDR3 runs 16 residues. Germline V gene sequence: CDR1 SNHLY, CDR2 FYNNEI. The junction had 9 bases not matched to a gene; V was cut back by 4 bases and J by 5 bases.

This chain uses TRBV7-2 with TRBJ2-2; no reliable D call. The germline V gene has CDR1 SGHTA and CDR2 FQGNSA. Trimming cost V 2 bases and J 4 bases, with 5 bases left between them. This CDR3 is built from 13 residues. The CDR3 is CASSLRRTGELFF. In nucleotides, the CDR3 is TGTGCCAGCAGCTTAAGACGCACCGGGGAGCTGTTTTTT.

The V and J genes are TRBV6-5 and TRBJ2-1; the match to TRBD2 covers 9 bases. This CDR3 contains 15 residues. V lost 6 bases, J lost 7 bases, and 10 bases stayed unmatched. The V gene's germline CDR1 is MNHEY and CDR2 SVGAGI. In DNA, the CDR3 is TGTGCCAGCAGACAAAGCGGGGGGCGGGGTAATGAGCAGTTCTTC. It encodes CASRQSGGRGNEQFF.

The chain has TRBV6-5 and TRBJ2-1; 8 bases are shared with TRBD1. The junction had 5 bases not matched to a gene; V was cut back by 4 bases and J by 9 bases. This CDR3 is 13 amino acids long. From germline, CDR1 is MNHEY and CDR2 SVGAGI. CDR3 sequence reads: CASSSIGQGEQFF. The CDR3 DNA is TGTGCCAGCAGTTCCATCGGACAGGGTGAGCAGTTCTTC.

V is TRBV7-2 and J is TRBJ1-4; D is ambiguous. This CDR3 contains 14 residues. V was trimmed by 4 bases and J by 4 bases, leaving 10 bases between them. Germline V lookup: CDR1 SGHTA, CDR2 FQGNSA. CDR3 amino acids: CASSSGGGNEKLFF. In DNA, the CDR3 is TGTGCCAGCAGCTCAGGAGGCGGTAATGAAAAACTGTTTTTT.

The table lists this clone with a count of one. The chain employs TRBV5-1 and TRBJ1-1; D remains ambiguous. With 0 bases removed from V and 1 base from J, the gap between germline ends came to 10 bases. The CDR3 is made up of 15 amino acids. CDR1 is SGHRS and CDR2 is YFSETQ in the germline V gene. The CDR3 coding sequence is TGCGCCAGCAGCTTGGCCAGTGCGGCGAACACTGAAGCTTTCTTT. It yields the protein CASSLASAANTEAFF.

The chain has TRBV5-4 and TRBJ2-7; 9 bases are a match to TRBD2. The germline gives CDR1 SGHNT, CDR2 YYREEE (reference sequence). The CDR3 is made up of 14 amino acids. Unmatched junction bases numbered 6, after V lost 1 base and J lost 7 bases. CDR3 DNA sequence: TGTGCCAGCAGCTTGAGCGGGAGGTTAGGGGAGCAGTACTTC. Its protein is CASSLSGRLGEQYF.

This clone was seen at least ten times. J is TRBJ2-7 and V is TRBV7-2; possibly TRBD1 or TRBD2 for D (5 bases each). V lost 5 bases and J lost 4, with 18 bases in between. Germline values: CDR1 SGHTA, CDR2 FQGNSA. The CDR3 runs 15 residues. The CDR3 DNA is TGTGCCAGCAGCCCGTCCCATGGGGGTGGGTACGAGCAGTACTTC. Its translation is CASSPSHGGGYEQYF.

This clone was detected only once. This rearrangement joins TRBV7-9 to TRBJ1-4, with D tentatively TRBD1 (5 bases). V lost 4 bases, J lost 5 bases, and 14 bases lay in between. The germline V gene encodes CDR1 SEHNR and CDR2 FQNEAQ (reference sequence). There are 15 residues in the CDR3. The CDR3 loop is CASSYYSGGNEKLFF. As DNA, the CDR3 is TGTGCCAGCAGCTACTACTCCGGGGGGAATGAAAAACTGTTTTTT.

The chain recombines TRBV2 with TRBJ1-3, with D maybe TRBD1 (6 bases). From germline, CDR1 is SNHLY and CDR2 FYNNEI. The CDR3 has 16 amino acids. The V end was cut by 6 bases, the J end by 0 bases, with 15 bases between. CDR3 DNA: TGTGCCAGCAGAGGTGACAGGCTCCACTCTGGAAACACCATATATTTT. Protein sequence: CASRGDRLHSGNTIYF. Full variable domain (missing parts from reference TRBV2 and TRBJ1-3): EPEVTQTPSHQVTQMGQEVILRCVPISNHLYFYWYRQILGQKVEFLVSFYNNEISEKSEIFDDQFSVERPDGSNFTLKIRSTKLEDSAMYFCASRGDRLHSGNTIYFGEGSWLTVV.

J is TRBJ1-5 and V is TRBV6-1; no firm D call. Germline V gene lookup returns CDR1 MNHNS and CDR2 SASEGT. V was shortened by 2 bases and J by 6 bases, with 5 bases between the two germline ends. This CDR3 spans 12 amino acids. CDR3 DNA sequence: TGTGCCAGCAGTGAAATGGGTCAGCCCCAGCATTTT. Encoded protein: CASSEMGQPQHF.

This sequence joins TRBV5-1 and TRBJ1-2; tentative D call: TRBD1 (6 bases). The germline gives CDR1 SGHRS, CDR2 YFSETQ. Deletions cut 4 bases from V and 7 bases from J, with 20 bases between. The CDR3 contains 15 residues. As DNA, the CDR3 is TGCGCCAGCAGCCCCTCCCAGGGGCAGGGGCTTGGCTACACCTTC. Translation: CASSPSQGQGLGYTF.

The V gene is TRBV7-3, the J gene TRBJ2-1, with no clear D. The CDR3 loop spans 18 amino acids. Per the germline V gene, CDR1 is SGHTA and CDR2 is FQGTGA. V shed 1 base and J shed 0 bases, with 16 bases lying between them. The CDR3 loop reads CASSLKGRGPSSYNEQFF. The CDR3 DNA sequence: TGTGCCAGCAGCTTAAAAGGTCGTGGGCCTAGCTCCTACAATGAGCAGTTCTTC.

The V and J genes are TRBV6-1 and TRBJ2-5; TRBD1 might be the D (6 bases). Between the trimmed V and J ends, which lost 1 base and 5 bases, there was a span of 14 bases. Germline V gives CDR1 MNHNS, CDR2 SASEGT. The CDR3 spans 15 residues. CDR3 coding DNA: TGTGCCAGCAGTGAAGATCAGGGGCTACGGGAGACCCAGTACTTC. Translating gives CASSEDQGLRETQYF.

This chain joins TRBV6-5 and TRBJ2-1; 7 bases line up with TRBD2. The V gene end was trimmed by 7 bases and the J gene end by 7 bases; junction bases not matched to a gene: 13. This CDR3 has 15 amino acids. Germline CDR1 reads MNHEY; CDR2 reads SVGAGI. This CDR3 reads CASTPSREFGNEQFF. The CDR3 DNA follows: TGTGCCAGCACCCCCTCGCGGGAGTTCGGGAATGAGCAGTTCTTC.

CDR3 protein: CASSYSLAGAYEQYF. The CDR3 region has the DNA TGTGCCAGCAGTTACTCTCTAGCGGGAGCATACGAGCAGTACTTC. V gene TRBV6-5 combines with J gene TRBJ2-7; 10 bases agree with TRBD2. The CDR3 covers 15 residues. Trimming cost V 0 bases and J 4 bases; bases outside gene matches: 3. The germline CDR1 and CDR2 sequences are MNHEY and SVGAGI.

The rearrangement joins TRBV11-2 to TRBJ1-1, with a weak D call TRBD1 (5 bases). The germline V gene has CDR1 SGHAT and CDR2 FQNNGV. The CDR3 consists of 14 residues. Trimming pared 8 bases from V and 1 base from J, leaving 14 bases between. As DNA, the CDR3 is TGTGCCAGCGTTCGTGGGGCACGGAACACTGAAGCTTTCTTT. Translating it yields CASVRGARNTEAFF.

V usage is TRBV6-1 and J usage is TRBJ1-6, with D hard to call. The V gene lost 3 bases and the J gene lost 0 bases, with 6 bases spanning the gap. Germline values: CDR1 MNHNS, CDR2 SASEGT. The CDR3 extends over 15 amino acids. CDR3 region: CASSDGSSYNSPLHF. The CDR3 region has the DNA TGTGCCAGCAGTGACGGGAGCTCCTATAATTCACCCCTCCACTTT.

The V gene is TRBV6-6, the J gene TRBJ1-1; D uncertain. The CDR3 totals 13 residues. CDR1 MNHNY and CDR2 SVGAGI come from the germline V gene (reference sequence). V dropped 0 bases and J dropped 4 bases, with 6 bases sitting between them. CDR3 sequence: CASSYSRGTEAFF. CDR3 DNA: TGTGCCAGCAGTTACTCACGGGGCACTGAAGCTTTCTTT.

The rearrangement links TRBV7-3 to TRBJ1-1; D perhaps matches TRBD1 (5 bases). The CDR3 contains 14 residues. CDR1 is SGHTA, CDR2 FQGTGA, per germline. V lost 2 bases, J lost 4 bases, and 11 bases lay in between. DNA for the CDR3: TGTGCCAGCAGCTTAGGGGCCGGGGTCACTGAAGCTTTCTTT. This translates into CASSLGAGVTEAFF.

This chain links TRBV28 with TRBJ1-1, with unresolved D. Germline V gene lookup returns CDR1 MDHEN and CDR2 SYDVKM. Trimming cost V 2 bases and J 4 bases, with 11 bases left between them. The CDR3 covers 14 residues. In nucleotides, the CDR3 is TGTGCCAGCAGTTTAGGCTGGAAGACCACTGAAGCTTTCTTT. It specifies CASSLGWKTTEAFF.

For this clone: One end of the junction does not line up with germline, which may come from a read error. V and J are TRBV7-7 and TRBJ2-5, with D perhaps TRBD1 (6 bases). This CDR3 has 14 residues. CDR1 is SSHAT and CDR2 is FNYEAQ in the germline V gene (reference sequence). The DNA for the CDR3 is TGTGCTAGCAGCCCCCGGACAGACCAAGAGACCCAGTACTTC. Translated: CASSPRTDQETQYF.

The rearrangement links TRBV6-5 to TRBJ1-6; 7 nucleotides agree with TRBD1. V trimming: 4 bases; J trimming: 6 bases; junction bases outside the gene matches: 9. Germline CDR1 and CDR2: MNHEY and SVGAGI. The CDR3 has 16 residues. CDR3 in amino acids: CASSSSTGRVNSPLHF. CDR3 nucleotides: TGTGCCAGCAGTTCGTCGACAGGGCGGGTTAATTCACCCCTCCACTTT.

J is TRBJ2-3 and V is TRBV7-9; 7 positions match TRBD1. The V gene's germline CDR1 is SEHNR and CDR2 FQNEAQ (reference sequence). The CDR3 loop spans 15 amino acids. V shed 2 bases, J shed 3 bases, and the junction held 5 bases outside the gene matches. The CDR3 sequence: CASSLSSQGTDTQYF. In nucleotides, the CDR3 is TGTGCCAGCAGCTTAAGCTCACAGGGGACAGATACGCAGTATTTT.

CDR3 in amino acids: CASSDWQGITEAFF. CDR3 DNA: TGTGCCAGCAGCGACTGGCAGGGCATAACTGAAGCTTTCTTT. The genes are TRBV7-9 and TRBJ1-1; tentatively, D is TRBD1 (5 bases). From germline, CDR1 is SEHNR and CDR2 FQNEAQ (reference sequence). CDR3 length: 14 amino acids. V dropped 5 bases and J dropped 5 bases, with 15 bases sitting between them.

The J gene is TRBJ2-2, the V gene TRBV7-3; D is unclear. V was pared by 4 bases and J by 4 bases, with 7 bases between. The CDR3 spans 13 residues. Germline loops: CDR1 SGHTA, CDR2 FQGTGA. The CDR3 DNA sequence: TGTGCCAGCAGCTCACAGCCCACCGGGGAGCTGTTTTTT. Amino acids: CASSSQPTGELFF.